This TCR beta chain is from a study of CD4 T cells in relation to SARS-CoV-2 and coronaviruses. This clone occurred a few times. What it binds is not known. For nine to ten days, around 100,000 sorted CD4+ cells grew with T cell-depleted PBMCs and CEF. Here immunoSEQ multiplex PCR was the method, and the copy in TCRdb shows in-frame clones only, minus some. This sample has about 36,000 clones; 70% to 80% occur once, and the top ten carry roughly 2.8%. In germline, CDR1 is SGHTA, CDR2 FQGTGA. The CDR3 is 16 residues long. With V trimmed by 3 bases and J by 8 bases, 7 bases remained unmatched. The V call is TRBV7-3, the J call TRBJ2-1; 13 positions agree with TRBD2. The sequencing sample was made of memory CD4+ T cells from PBMCs, cultured in vitro. This clonotype originated in an adult with COVID-19. CDR3 region: CASSLGPGLAGHEQFF. The CDR3, as DNA: TGTGCCAGCAGCTTGGGCCCGGGACTAGCGGGGCATGAGCAGTTCTTC.